Listed here are 14 T cell receptor beta chains from one sample, sequenced in a study of T cell changes during pregnancy in multiple sclerosis. Libraries were prepared by immunoSEQ multiplex PCR; TCRdb keeps only in-frame clonotypes and omits some of them. The table includes about 47,000 clones, 93% detected once. The material was peripheral blood, obtained in the second trimester of pregnancy. Receptors originate from a female donor with multiple sclerosis, enrolled in a pregnancy study.

The rearrangement links TRBV28 to TRBJ2-7; no firm D call. V was shortened by 3 bases and J by 0 bases, with 9 bases between the two germline ends. The CDR3 sequence is 14 residues long. The V gene's germline CDR1 is MDHEN and CDR2 SYDVKM. CDR3 sequence (DNA): TGTGCCAGCAGTTTTAGTCGTACCTCCTACGAGCAGTACTTC. As protein: CASSFSRTSYEQYF.

V and J are TRBV9 and TRBJ2-1; 7 bases align to TRBD2. The CDR3 runs to 15 residues. CDR1 SGDLS and CDR2 YYNGEE come from the germline V gene. V was clipped by 1 base and J by 3 bases; unmatched bases: 4. The CDR3 region is CASSVQASGYNEQFF. The CDR3 region has the DNA TGTGCCAGCAGCGTACAGGCTAGCGGCTACAATGAGCAGTTCTTC.

The chain joins TRBV28 to TRBJ2-1; D gene ambiguous. Germline CDR1 is MDHEN and CDR2 is SYDVKM. This CDR3 comprises 12 residues. V shed 5 bases and J shed 12 bases, with 14 bases lying between them. The CDR3 region is CASSPLTRGQFF. For the CDR3, the DNA is TGTGCCAGCAGTCCCCTTACGCGCGGGCAGTTCTTC.

The chain joins TRBV6-5 to TRBJ2-7, with D perhaps TRBD2 (7 bases). The germline gives CDR1 MNHEY, CDR2 SVGAGI. Trimming shortened V by 3 bases and J by 6 bases, and 18 bases separated the two germline ends. CDR3 length: 15 amino acids. In DNA, the CDR3 is TGTGCCAGCAGTTATGTAGGGGGGGCGTTTGGCGAGCAGTACTTC. Amino acid sequence: CASSYVGGAFGEQYF.

The V and J genes are TRBV10-3 and TRBJ2-1; 7 bases agree with TRBD2. V trimming: 5 bases; J trimming: 10 bases; junction bases outside the gene matches: 11. This CDR3 spans 14 amino acids. CDR1 ENHRY and CDR2 SYGVKD come from the germline V gene. The CDR3 region is CAISPGLSLIEQFF. The CDR3 DNA is TGTGCCATCAGTCCGGGACTATCCCTTATAGAGCAGTTCTTC.

This clone has a single count. The CDR3 DNA sequence: TGTGCCAGCAGTTCAGAGGGGGATTGGGACGAGCAGTACTTC. Its translation: CASSSEGDWDEQYF. The V gene is TRBV27, the J gene TRBJ2-5; weak D call: TRBD1 (6 bases). The closer fit of TRBJ2-7 to the DNA end suggests the J call may be wrong. Germline loops: CDR1 MNHEY, CDR2 SMNVEV (reference sequence). The CDR3 is made up of 14 amino acids.

This chain links TRBV11-2 with TRBJ2-1; D might be TRBD2 (6 bases). Germline V gene lookup returns CDR1 SGHAT and CDR2 FQNNGV. CDR3 length equals 15 residues. V dropped 0 bases and J dropped 2 bases, with 8 bases sitting between them. The DNA for the CDR3 is TGTGCCAGCAGCTTAGAGGGGGGTGCCTACAATGAGCAGTTCTTC. It yields the protein CASSLEGGAYNEQFF.

In its sample, this clone was seen once. The chain has TRBV7-2 and TRBJ2-7; TRBD2 matches at 9 bases. The CDR3 extends over 16 amino acids. The V gene end was trimmed by 4 bases and the J gene end by 7 bases; junction bases not matched to a gene: 14. Germline values: CDR1 SGHTA, CDR2 FQGNSA. The CDR3 loop is CASSSTGGGRAGEQYF. CDR3 DNA sequence: TGTGCCAGCAGCTCTACTGGGGGCGGGAGGGCTGGGGAGCAGTACTTC.

The chain joins TRBV6-4 to TRBJ2-7, with TRBD1 matching over 7 bases. This CDR3 has 15 residues. The germline CDR1 and CDR2 sequences are MRHNA and SNTAGT. The V segment lost 6 bases and the J segment 0 bases; nucleotides outside the gene matches: 8. The CDR3 nucleotides are TGTGCCAGCAGAGGGACAGCTCGAAGCTCCTACGAGCAGTACTTC. Protein product: CASRGTARSSYEQYF.

This clone was seen only once. The chain uses TRBV19 and TRBJ1-5, with 7 bases matching TRBD1. CDR3 length: 14 residues. Germline V gene data show CDR1 as LNHDA and CDR2 as SQIVND (reference sequence). The V segment lost 7 bases and the J segment 2 bases; nucleotides outside the gene matches: 5. The DNA of the CDR3 is TGTGCCAGTACTCCAGGGACAGGCAATCAGCCCCAGCATTTT. It specifies CASTPGTGNQPQHF.

This clone was counted once. The chain has TRBV18 and TRBJ1-2; D remains unclear. Germline values: CDR1 KGHSH, CDR2 LQKENI. V lost 3 bases and J 0 bases, leaving 11 bases between the germline ends. This CDR3 comprises 15 residues. CDR3 bases: TGTGCCAGCTCACCCGGGGAGGGAGCTAACTATGGCTACACCTTC. It translates to CASSPGEGANYGYTF. The full variable domain, with the rest looked up from reference TRBV18 and TRBJ1-2, is NAGVMQNPRHLVRRRGQEARLRCSPMKGHSHVYWYRQLPEEGLKFMVYLQKENIIDESGMPKERFSAEFPKEGPSILRIQQVVRGDSAAYFCASSPGEGANYGYTFGSGTRLTVV.

The chain has TRBV7-2 and TRBJ1-2; D might be TRBD1 (5 bases). Trimming removed 0 bases at V and 7 bases at J, with 12 bases between. CDR3 length: 14 amino acids. The germline gives CDR1 SGHTA, CDR2 FQGNSA. CDR3 sequence (DNA): TGTGCCAGCAGCTTAGCGGGGCAGGGCACTGGCTACACCTTC. This sequence encodes CASSLAGQGTGYTF. The full variable domain, with the rest looked up from reference TRBV7-2 and TRBJ1-2, is GAGVSQSPSNKVTEKGKDVELRCDPISGHTALYWYRQSLGQGLEFLIYFQGNSAPDKSGLPSDRFSAERTGGSVSTLTIQRTQQEDSAVYLCASSLAGQGTGYTFGSGTRLTVV.

This clone was observed a few times. The genes are TRBV30 and TRBJ1-1; 7 bases are shared with TRBD1. This CDR3 has 15 amino acids. Per the germline V gene, CDR1 is GTSNPN and CDR2 is SVGIG (reference sequence). V gave up 2 bases and J gave up 2 bases; unmatched junction bases: 8. The CDR3 spells CAWSTSRGTNTEAFF. CDR3 nucleotide sequence: TGTGCCTGGAGTACCAGCAGGGGGACCAACACTGAAGCTTTCTTT.

In its sample, this clone was seen a few times. V usage is TRBV4-2 and J usage is TRBJ2-7; possibly TRBD2 for D (5 bases). V was clipped by 0 bases and J by 4 bases, with 16 bases between them. Per the germline V gene, CDR1 is LGHNA and CDR2 is YNFKEQ. This CDR3 comprises 16 residues. The CDR3 nucleotides read TGTGCCAGCAGCCAAGATCACGAGACGGGGTTTTACGAGCAGTACTTC. Amino acid sequence: CASSQDHETGFYEQYF.